The 5 T cell receptor beta chains below come from one sample, sequenced in a study of metastatic and nonmetastatic thyroid tumors. Nobody among the patients had been given any treatment before thyroid surgery. TCRdb reanalyzed the PCR reads with MiXCR. The sample includes 21,000 or so clones, roughly 27% of them seen just once. The sequenced sample was tumor tissue. Receptors originate from a male donor with papillary thyroid cancer or a benign thyroid nodule (not recorded which). Some clones in this sample may be carry-over from other donors' samples.

The chain employs TRBV5-1 and TRBJ1-1; D is possibly TRBD1 (5 bases). CDR3 length: 13 residues. With 3 bases removed from V and 1 base from J, the gap between germline ends came to 7 bases. Per the germline V gene, CDR1 is SGHRS and CDR2 is YFSETQ. The CDR3 sequence: CASSSGPNTEAFF. The CDR3 bases are TGCGCCAGCAGCTCGGGACCGAACACTGAAGCTTTCTTT.

This clone was counted only a few times. This rearrangement joins TRBV20-1 to TRBJ2-7, with 10 bases lining up with TRBD2. Trimming cost V 3 bases and J 2 bases; bases outside gene matches: 10. This CDR3 contains 16 residues. Germline CDR1 is DFQATT and CDR2 is SNEGSKA (reference sequence). CDR3 nucleotide sequence: TGCAGTGCTAGTTATACTAGCGGGAATACCCCCTACGAGCAGTACTTC. It specifies CSASYTSGNTPYEQYF.

By share, this clone ranks as medium-sized. The V and J genes are TRBV28 and TRBJ2-3, with 10 bases lining up with TRBD2. The CDR3 is 16 residues long. Germline V lookup: CDR1 MDHEN, CDR2 SYDVKM. The V gene end was trimmed by 6 bases and the J gene end by 1 base; junction bases not matched to a gene: 7. CDR3 protein: CASSITSGMGTDTQYF. In DNA, the CDR3 is TGTGCCAGCAGCATTACTAGCGGGATGGGCACAGATACGCAGTATTTT.

This clone is medium-sized by share. V usage is TRBV6-1 and J usage is TRBJ2-1; 8 bases match TRBD1. This CDR3 has 14 residues. In germline, CDR1 is MNHNS, CDR2 SASEGT. J lost 5 bases, V lost 2 bases, and 2 bases had no gene match. In DNA form, the CDR3 reads TGTGCCAGCAGTGAATGGACAGGGAACAATGAGCAGTTCTTC. Residues: CASSEWTGNNEQFF.

This clone has a count of ten or more. This may stem from a read error, because a much larger clone lies one nucleotide away. The sample carries other DNA sequences with the same CDR3. The rearrangement links TRBV3-1 to TRBJ2-1; TRBD1 agrees at 7 bases. The CDR3 is 15 amino acids. Per the germline V gene, CDR1 is LGHDT and CDR2 is YNNKEL (reference sequence). CDR3: CASSQGGYSYNEQFF. The CDR3 region has the DNA TGCGCCAGCAGCCAAGGGGGCTACTCTTACAATGAGCAGTTCTTC.